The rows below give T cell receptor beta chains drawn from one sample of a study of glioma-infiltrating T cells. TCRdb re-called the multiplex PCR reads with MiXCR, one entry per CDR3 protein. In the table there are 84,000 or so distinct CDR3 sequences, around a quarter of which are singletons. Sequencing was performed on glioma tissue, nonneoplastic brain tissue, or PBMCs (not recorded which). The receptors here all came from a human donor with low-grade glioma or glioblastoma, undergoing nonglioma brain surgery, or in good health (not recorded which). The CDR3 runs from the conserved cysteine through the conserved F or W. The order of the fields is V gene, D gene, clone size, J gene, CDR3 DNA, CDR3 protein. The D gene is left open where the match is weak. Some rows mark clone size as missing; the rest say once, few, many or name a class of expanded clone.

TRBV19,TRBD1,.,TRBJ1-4,TGTGCCAGTAGATCGACAGGGAGAGTATCGGCTAATGAAAAACTGTTTTTT,CASRSTGRVSANEKLFF
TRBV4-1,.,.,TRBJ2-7,TGCGCCAGCAGCCAAGATAGTACGGCGGTCTCCTACGAGCAGTACTTC,CASSQDSTAVSYEQYF
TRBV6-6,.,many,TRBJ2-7,TGTGCCAGCAGTTACTCACGACAGGGACTGGACGAGCAGTACTTC,CASSYSRQGLDEQYF
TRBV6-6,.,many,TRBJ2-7,TGTGCCAGCAGTTACTCCGAAAGTTCCTACGAGCAGTACTTC,CASSYSESSYEQYF
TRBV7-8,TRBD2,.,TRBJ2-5,TGTGCCAGCAGCTTGCGACTAGCGGGGGTTCAAGAGACCCAGTACTTC,CASSLRLAGVQETQYF
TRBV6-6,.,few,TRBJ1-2,TGTGCCAGCAGTTACGCGCAGGGCCCAAACTATGGCTACACCTTC,CASSYAQGPNYGYTF
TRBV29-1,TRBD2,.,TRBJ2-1,TGCAGCGTTGGGGGACTAGCATTCTACAATGAGCAGTTCTTC,CSVGGLAFYNEQFF
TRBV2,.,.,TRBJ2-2,TGTGCCAGCAAATTTTTTGCGGCGAACACCGGGGAGCTGTTTTTT,CASKFFAANTGELFF
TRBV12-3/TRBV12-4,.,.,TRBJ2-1,TGTGCCAGCAGTTATTCCGGGGTGAGTGAGCAGTTCTTC,CASSYSGVSEQFF
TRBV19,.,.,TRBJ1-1,TGTGCCAGTAGTAAACAGGGGAACACTGAAGCTTTCTTT,CASSKQGNTEAFF
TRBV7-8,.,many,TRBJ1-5,TGTGCCAGCAGCCCCCAGGGGAGCAATCAGCCCCAGCATTTT,CASSPQGSNQPQHF
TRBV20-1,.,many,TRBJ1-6,TGCAGTGCTAGAGGATTGGGGTCACCCCTCCACTTT,CSARGLGSPLHF
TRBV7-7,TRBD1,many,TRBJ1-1,TGTGCCGTCTCGACAGGGCGATACACTGAAGCTTTCTTT,CAVSTGRYTEAFF
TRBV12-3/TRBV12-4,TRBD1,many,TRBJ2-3,TGTGCCAGCAGCCAAGGACAGGGCGGCCCAGATACGCAGTATTTT,CASSQGQGGPDTQYF
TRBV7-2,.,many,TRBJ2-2,TGTGCCAGCAGCTTTTACGGCGGGGAGCTGTTTTTT,CASSFYGGELFF
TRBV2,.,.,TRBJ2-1,TGTGCCAGCAGGCGGGACAGTCCAAACAATGAGCAGTTCTTC,CASRRDSPNNEQFF
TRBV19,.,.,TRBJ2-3,TGTGCCAGTAGGAACAGCCACCATGGCAACACAGATACGCAGTATTTT,CASRNSHHGNTDTQYF
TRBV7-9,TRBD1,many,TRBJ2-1,TGTGCCAGCAGCTACGGATCCGGACAGGCGAACTACAATGAGCAGTTCTTC,CASSYGSGQANYNEQFF
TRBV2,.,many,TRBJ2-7,TGTGCCAGCAGTGACGCTACAGAACCCTTCTTC,CASSDATEPFF
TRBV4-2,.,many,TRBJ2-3,TGTGCCAGCAGCCAAGATTGGACAGGCACAGATACGCAGTATTTT,CASSQDWTGTDTQYF
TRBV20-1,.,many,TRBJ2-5,TGCAGTGCCGTAGCGGCCCAAGAGACCCAGTACTTC,CSAVAAQETQYF
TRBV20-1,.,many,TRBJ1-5,TGCAGTGCTAGATCCCCCGTTGCGCCCAATCAGCCCCAGCATTTT,CSARSPVAPNQPQHF
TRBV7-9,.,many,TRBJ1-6,TGTGCCAGCAGTCGGGACATCGGGCCCCTCCACTTT,CASSRDIGPLHF
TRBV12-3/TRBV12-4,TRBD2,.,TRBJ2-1,TGTGCCAGCAGTACCCTAGCGGACCTAACCAATGAGCAGTTCTTC,CASSTLADLTNEQFF